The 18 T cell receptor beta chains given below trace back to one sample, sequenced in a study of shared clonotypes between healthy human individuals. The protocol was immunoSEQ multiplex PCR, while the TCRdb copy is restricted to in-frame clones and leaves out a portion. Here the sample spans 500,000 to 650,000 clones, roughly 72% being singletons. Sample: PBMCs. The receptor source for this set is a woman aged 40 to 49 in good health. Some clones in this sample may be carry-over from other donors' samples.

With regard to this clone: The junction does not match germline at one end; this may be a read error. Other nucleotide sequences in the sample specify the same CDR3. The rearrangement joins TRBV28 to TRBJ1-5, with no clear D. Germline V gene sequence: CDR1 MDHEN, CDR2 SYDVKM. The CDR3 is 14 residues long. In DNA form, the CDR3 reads TGTGCCAGCAGTTCAGTAAATAGCAATCAGCCTCAGCATTTT. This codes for CASSSVNSNQPQHF.

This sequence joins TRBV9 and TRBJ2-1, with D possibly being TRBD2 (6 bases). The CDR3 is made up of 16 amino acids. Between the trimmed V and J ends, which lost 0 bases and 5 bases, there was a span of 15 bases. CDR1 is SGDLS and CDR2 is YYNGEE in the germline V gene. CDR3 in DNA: TGTGCCAGCAGCGTAGCTCCGGGAGCGTTGGACAATGAGCAGTTCTTC. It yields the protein CASSVAPGALDNEQFF.

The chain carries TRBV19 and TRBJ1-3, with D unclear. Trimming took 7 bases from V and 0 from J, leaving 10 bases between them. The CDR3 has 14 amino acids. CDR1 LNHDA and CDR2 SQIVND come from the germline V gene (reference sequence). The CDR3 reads CASIGSGSGNTIYF. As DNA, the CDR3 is TGTGCCAGTATCGGGTCCGGCTCTGGAAACACCATATATTTT.

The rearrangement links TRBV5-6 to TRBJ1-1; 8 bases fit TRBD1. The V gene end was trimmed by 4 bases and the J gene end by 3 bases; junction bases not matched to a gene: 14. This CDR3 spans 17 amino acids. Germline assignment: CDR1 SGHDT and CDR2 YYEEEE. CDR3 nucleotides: TGTGCCAGCAGCCTAAGGACAGGGTCCTATGGGGACACTGAAGCTTTCTTT. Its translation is CASSLRTGSYGDTEAFF.

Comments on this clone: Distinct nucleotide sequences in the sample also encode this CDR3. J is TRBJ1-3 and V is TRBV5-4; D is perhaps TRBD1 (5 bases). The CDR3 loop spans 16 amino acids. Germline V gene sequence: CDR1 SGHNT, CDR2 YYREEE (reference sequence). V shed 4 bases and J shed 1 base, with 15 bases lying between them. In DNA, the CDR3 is TGTGCCAGCAGCCGAACTCATGGGGGGTCTGGAAACACCATATATTTT. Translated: CASSRTHGGSGNTIYF.

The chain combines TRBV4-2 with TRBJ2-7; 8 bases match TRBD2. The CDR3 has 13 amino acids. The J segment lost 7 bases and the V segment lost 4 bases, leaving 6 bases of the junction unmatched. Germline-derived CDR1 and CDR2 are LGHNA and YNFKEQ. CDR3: CASSPRTSREQYF. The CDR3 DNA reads TGTGCCAGCAGCCCCAGGACTAGCCGGGAGCAGTACTTC.

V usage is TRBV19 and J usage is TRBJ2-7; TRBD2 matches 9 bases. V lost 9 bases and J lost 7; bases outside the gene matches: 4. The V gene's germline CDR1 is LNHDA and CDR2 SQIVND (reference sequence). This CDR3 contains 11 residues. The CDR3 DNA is TGTGCCAGCCGCGGGAGGGGTGAGCAGTACTTC. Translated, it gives CASRGRGEQYF.

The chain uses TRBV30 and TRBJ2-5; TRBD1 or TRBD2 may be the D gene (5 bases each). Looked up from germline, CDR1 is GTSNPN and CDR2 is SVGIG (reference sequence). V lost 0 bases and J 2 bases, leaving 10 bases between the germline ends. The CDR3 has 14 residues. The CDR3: CAWSVGTQQETQYF. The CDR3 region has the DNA TGTGCCTGGAGTGTAGGGACGCAGCAAGAGACCCAGTACTTC. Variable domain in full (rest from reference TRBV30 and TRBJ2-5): SQTIHQWPATLVQPVGSPLSLECTVEGTSNPNLYWYRQAAGRGLQLLFYSVGIGQISSEVPQNLSASRPQDRQFILSSKKLLLSDSGFYLCAWSVGTQQETQYFGPGTRLLVL.

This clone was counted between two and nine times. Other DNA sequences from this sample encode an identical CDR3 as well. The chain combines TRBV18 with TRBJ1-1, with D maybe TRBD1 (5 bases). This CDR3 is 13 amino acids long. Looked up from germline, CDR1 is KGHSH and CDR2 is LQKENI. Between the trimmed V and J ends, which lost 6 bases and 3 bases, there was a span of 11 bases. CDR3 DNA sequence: TGTGCCAGCTCCCCCGTGGGGGACACTGAAGCTTTCTTT. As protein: CASSPVGDTEAFF.

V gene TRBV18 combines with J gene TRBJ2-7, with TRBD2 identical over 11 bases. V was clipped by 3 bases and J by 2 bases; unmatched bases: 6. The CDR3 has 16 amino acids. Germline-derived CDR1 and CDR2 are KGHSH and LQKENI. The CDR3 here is CASSPSRLAGTYEQYF. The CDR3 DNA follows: TGTGCCAGCTCACCGAGTCGACTAGCGGGAACCTACGAGCAGTACTTC.

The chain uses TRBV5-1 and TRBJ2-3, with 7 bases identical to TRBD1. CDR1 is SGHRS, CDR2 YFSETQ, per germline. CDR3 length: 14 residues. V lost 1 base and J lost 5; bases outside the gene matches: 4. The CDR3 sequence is CASSLRGGRDTQYF. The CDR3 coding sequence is TGCGCCAGCAGCTTGAGAGGGGGCAGAGATACGCAGTATTTT.

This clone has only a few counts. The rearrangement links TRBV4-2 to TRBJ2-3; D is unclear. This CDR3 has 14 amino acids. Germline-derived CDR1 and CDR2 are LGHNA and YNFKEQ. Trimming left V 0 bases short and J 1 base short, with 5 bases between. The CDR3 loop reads CASSQDKGTDTQYF. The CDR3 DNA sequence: TGTGCCAGCAGCCAAGATAAGGGCACAGATACGCAGTATTTT.

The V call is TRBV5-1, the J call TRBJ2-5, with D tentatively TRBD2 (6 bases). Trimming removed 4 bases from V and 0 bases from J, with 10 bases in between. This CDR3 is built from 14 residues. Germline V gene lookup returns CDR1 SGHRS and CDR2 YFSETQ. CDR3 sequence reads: CASSPWTNQETQYF. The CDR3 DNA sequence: TGCGCCAGCAGCCCGTGGACTAACCAAGAGACCCAGTACTTC.

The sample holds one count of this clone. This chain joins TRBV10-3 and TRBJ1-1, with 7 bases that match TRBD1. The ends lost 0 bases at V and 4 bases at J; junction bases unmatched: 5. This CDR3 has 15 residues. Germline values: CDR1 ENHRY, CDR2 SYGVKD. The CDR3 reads CAISESPGGGTEAFF. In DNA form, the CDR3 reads TGTGCCATCAGTGAGTCTCCAGGGGGGGGCACTGAAGCTTTCTTT.

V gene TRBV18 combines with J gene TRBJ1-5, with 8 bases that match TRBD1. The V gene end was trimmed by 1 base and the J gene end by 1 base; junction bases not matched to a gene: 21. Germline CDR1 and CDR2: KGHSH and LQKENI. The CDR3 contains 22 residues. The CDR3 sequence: CASSPRVWNPLTDRESNQPQHF. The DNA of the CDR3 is TGTGCCAGCTCACCACGTGTCTGGAACCCGCTGACGGACAGGGAGAGCAATCAGCCCCAGCATTTT.

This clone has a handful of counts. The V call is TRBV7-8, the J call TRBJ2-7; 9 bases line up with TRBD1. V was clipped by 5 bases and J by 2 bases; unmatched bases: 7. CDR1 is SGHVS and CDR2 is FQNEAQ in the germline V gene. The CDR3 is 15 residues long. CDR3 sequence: CASSQSGTGPYEQYF. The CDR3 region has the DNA TGTGCCAGCAGCCAATCCGGGACAGGGCCCTACGAGCAGTACTTC.

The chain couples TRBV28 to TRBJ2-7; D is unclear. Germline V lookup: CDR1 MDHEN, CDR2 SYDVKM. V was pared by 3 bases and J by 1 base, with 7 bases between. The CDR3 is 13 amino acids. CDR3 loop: CASSFQYSYEQYF. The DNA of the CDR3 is TGTGCCAGCAGTTTTCAATATTCCTACGAGCAGTACTTC.

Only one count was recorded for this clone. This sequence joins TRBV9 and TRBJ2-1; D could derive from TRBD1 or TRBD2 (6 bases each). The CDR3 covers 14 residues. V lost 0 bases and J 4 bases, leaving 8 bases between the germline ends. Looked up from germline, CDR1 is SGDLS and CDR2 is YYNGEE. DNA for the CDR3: TGTGCCAGCAGCGTAGCGGGGGCGTACAATGAGCAGTTCTTC. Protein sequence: CASSVAGAYNEQFF.